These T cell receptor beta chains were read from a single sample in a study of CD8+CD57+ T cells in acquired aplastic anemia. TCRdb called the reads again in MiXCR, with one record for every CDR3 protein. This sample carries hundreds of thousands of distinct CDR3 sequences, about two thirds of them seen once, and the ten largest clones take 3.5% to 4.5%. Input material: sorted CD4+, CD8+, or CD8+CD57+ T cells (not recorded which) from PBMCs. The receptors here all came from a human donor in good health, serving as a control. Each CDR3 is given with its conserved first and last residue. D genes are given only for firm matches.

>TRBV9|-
CASSATPGSYEQYF
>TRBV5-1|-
CASSLIGENTEAFF
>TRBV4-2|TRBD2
CASSPRLAGGYQETQYF
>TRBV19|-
CASNRDPITDTQYF
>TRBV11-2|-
CASSIIGATDWDTGELFF
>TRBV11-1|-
CASSVVPSAQYF
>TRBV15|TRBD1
CATSSHTGGIAEQYF
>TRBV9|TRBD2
CASQRDGANVLTF
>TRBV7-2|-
CASSSRQVGTYEQYF
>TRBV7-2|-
CASSKTGTNEKLLFF
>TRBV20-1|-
CSARDRGIYASSYEQYF
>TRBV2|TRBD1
CASSVVKGAIYGYTF
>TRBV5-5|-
CASSHRAGTRDTGELFF
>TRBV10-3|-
CAISEGGRGTDTQYF
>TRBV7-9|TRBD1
CASSVRQGQSDETYF
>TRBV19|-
CASSRGGGGSPLHF
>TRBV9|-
CASPARTGELFF
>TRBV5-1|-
CASSQGGVRRTQYF
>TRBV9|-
CASSLGATEPFF
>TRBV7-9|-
CASSSSRTDYEQYF
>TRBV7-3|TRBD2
CASSLKTSGGRGNIQYF
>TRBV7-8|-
CASSFTPLSNNQPYF
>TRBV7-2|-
CASSLVGGSSSYNYF
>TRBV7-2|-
CASTPIPARCDDQQYF
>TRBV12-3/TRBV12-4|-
CATNRRDGNTIYF
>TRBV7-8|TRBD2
CASSLGWSGGGSEQYF
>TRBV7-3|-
CASSLSGELIFGEF